This TCR beta chain was obtained from a study of human T cells and chemical hapten exposure. In the study overall: Small differences in pooled library volume mainly drove the variation in TCR yields per sample.

Study outcomes and limitations: Following DPC sensitization, TCRs present above 1 in 1000 frequency showed no change.

Library preparation tagged each individual cDNA molecule with a unique molecular identifier. Study processing details: Sequenced samples showed a median of around 93,000 TCRs each, with counts running from about 20,000 to 690,000. TCRdb re-called the 5' RACE reads with MiXCR, one entry per CDR3 protein. TCRdb, not the authors, supplied the V and J calls. Of fewer than 150,000 distinct CDR3 sequences in the sample, 15% to 20% were seen once. Unseparated into fractions, whole blood served as the source from which total RNA was extracted. A word on this clonotype: Its antigen is undetermined.

The CDR3 length is 11 residues. The ends were cut back, 2 bases at V and 5 bases at J, with 2 bases in the middle. Germline V gene sequence: CDR1 MGHRA, CDR2 YSYEKL. The chain is built from TRBV4-1 and TRBJ2-3; D is undetermined. The clonotype comes from a human donor in good health. This CDR3 is CASSQRDTQYF. Here the CDR3 DNA reads TGCGCCAGCAGCCAACGAGATACGCAGTATTTT.